One sample yielded the 13 T cell receptor beta chains listed below, sequenced in a study of blood T cell repertoires in COVID-19. The method was immunoSEQ multiplex PCR; TCRdb's version includes in-frame clones alone and lacks a portion of them. The table includes some 200,000 clones, over 70% detected once. The sample comprised peripheral blood. These receptors were collected from a woman between 65 and 79 years old with acute or convalescent COVID-19.

V gene TRBV24-1 combines with J gene TRBJ2-1, with TRBD2 identical over 10 bases. The V gene's germline CDR1 is KGHDR and CDR2 SFDVKD. The CDR3 is 18 amino acids. Trimming took 2 bases from V and 2 from J; bases not matched to a gene: 8. CDR3 protein: CATSDSASGGPTYNEQFF. CDR3 nucleotide sequence: TGTGCCACCAGTGATTCGGCTAGCGGGGGCCCCACCTACAATGAGCAGTTCTTC.

This clone occurred a few times. The chain recombines TRBV7-9 with TRBJ2-3; D gene unclear. The CDR3 is 15 amino acids. The germline V gene has CDR1 SEHNR and CDR2 FQNEAQ (reference sequence). Trimming shortened V by 1 base and J by 4 bases, and 12 bases separated the two germline ends. The CDR3 spells CASSLGVQVADTQYF. As DNA, the CDR3 is TGTGCCAGCAGCTTAGGAGTGCAGGTCGCAGATACGCAGTATTTT. The complete variable domain, with remaining parts taken from reference TRBV7-9 and TRBJ2-3, reads DTGVSQNPRHKITKRGQNVTFRCDPISEHNRLYWYRQTLGQGPEFLTYFQNEAQLEKSRLLSDRFSAERPKGSFSTLEIQRTEQGDSAMYLCASSLGVQVADTQYFGPGTRLTVL.

This sequence joins TRBV3-1 (or the pseudogene TRBV3-2) and TRBJ2-5, with D perhaps matching TRBD1 (7 bases). This CDR3 comprises 15 residues. The germline V and J ends were trimmed by 0 bases and 5 bases, with 13 bases remaining between them. Germline loops: CDR1 LGHDT, CDR2 YNNKEL (reference sequence). The DNA for the CDR3 is TGTGCCAGCAGCCAAGACAGGGGGGTATGGGAGACCCAGTACTTC. Amino acid sequence: CASSQDRGVWETQYF.

The chain employs TRBV14 and TRBJ1-2; the match to TRBD1 covers 7 bases. The CDR3 spans 13 residues. Trimming removed 4 bases from V and 5 bases from J; junction bases left unmatched: 4. Germline CDR1 and CDR2: SGHDN and FVKESK. The DNA of the CDR3 is TGTGCCAGCAGCCGGGACAGAGAATATGGCTACACCTTC. It specifies CASSRDREYGYTF.

The rearrangement links TRBV11-2 to TRBJ1-1; no clear D. V lost 5 bases and J lost 1, with 11 bases in between. Germline assignment: CDR1 SGHAT and CDR2 FQNNGV. This CDR3 is built from 14 residues. This CDR3 is CASSPGYRNTEAFF. CDR3 nucleotide sequence: TGTGCCAGCAGCCCCGGCTACAGGAACACTGAAGCTTTCTTT.

The chain couples TRBV5-1 to TRBJ2-7; 7 bases agree with TRBD1. From germline, CDR1 is SGHRS and CDR2 YFSETQ. J was trimmed by 3 bases and V by 1 base; bases with no gene match: 4. This CDR3 contains 14 residues. The CDR3 nucleotides read TGCGCCAGCAGCTTGTCCGGGACAGTCTACGAGCAGTACTTC. This encodes CASSLSGTVYEQYF.

This clone was detected a few times. The chain couples TRBV11-2 to TRBJ2-6, with D possibly TRBD1 on 6 matching bases. This CDR3 comprises 18 residues. From germline, CDR1 is SGHAT and CDR2 FQNNGV. With 9 bases removed from V and 1 base from J, the gap between germline ends came to 22 bases. CDR3 DNA: TGTGCCAGTTCCCCACGACAGGCTCTATCATCTGGGGCCAACGTCCTGACTTTC. Translation: CASSPRQALSSGANVLTF.

This chain joins TRBV6-6 and TRBJ1-3; the match to TRBD1 covers 12 bases. Trimming removed 6 bases from V and 5 bases from J; junction bases left unmatched: 8. This CDR3 region has 16 residues. Germline CDR1 and CDR2: MNHNY and SVGAGI (reference sequence). DNA of the CDR3: TGTGCCAGCAGCCGCACCGGGACAGGGGGCAGAAACACCATATATTTT. Protein sequence: CASSRTGTGGRNTIYF.

V is TRBV6-2 or TRBV6-3 and J is TRBJ2-5; tentatively, D is TRBD2 (7 bases). V dropped 4 bases and J dropped 4 bases, with 25 bases sitting between them. This CDR3 has 18 residues. CDR1 is MNHEY, CDR2 SVGEGT, per germline. The CDR3 is CASSWAWGRGNAPETQYF. The CDR3 coding sequence is TGTGCCAGCAGTTGGGCTTGGGGGCGGGGGAACGCCCCAGAGACCCAGTACTTC.

This sequence joins TRBV5-1 and TRBJ2-7, with 12 bases aligning to TRBD2. The germline V gene encodes CDR1 SGHRS and CDR2 YFSETQ. The CDR3 totals 16 residues. V shed 4 bases and J 4 bases; nucleotides not matched to a gene: 9. CDR3 amino acids: CASSTIPGTSGYEQYF. The DNA for the CDR3 is TGCGCCAGCAGCACCATTCCCGGGACTAGCGGGTACGAGCAGTACTTC. Filled out from reference TRBV5-1 and TRBJ2-7, the complete variable domain reads KAGVTQTPRYLIKTRGQQVTLSCSPISGHRSVSWYQQTPGQGLQFLFEYFSETQRNKGNFPGRFSGRQFSNSRSEMNVSTLELGDSALYLCASSTIPGTSGYEQYFGPGTRLTVT.

The chain is built from TRBV6-2 or TRBV6-3 and TRBJ2-2, with 7 bases fitting TRBD1. Germline CDR1 MNHEY, CDR2 SVGEGT. The CDR3 totals 15 residues. J lost 3 bases, V lost 3 bases, and 4 bases had no gene match. The CDR3 DNA reads as TGTGCCAGCAGTTATAGAGACAGGGACACCGGGGAGCTGTTTTTT. The encoded protein is CASSYRDRDTGELFF.

The chain links TRBV5-1 to TRBJ1-6; 8 bases are shared with TRBD1. With 7 bases clipped from V and 8 bases from J, the junction kept 8 bases outside the gene matches. The germline V gene encodes CDR1 SGHRS and CDR2 YFSETQ. The CDR3 consists of 14 residues. The CDR3 here is CASSPGQGDSPLHF. CDR3 bases: TGCGCCAGCTCTCCTGGACAGGGCGATTCACCCCTCCACTTT.

CDR3 in DNA: TGTGCCAGCTCACCACTGATAGGACAGACTCAATCTGGAAACACCATATATTTT. It specifies CASSPLIGQTQSGNTIYF. The chain carries TRBV18 and TRBJ1-3; D is possibly TRBD1 (6 bases). The ends were cut back, 1 base at V and 1 base at J, with 17 bases in the middle. The CDR3 is 18 amino acids. The V gene's germline CDR1 is KGHSH and CDR2 LQKENI. The full variable domain, rest sourced from reference TRBV18 and TRBJ1-3, is NAGVMQNPRHLVRRRGQEARLRCSPMKGHSHVYWYRQLPEEGLKFMVYLQKENIIDESGMPKERFSAEFPKEGPSILRIQQVVRGDSAAYFCASSPLIGQTQSGNTIYFGEGSWLTVV.